This paragraph reports one T cell receptor beta chain. What it binds is not known. The method was immunoSEQ multiplex PCR; TCRdb's version includes in-frame clones alone and lacks a portion of them. The data contain 170,000 or so clones, roughly nine tenths of them singletons. The data were taken from a study of T cell responses to AZD1222 COVID-19 vaccine. Turning to the study itself: Second doses were pooled across both intervals (about 4 or about 12 weeks).

Broader study findings: Seropositive AZD1222 recipients at baseline numbered only 6 or 7. Clonal diversity may have been underestimated in mostly white British donors.

There are 15 residues in the CDR3. V was pared by 4 bases and J by 0 bases, with 5 bases of the junction left unmatched. Germline assignment: CDR1 SGDLS and CDR2 YYNGEE. The source of this sequence is an adult in good health. This sequence joins TRBV9 and TRBJ2-7; TRBD2 aligns across 9 bases. The sequencing here drew on peripheral blood, taken on day 0 of AZD1222 vaccination. As DNA, the CDR3 is TGTGCCAGCAGCCAGTCTAGCGGGGACTCCTACGAGCAGTACTTC. Protein product: CASSQSSGDSYEQYF.